These 18 T cell receptor beta chains were sequenced from one sample in a study of blood T cells in healthy people across ages (dated by TCRdb to 2013 to 2016). Library creation used 5' RACE. Sequencer: Illumina HiSeq 2500. A second PCR of about 7 to 12 cycles was run with a J-beta primer mix and a sample-barcoded 5' primer. In TCRdb, the public reads were trimmed at Q25 with fastp and aligned with MiXCR, with productive beta chains retained. When rows share a CDR3 protein, they turn into one entry using the most common DNA and genes. Recorded for this sample are around 1,600,000 distinct CDR3 sequences; under 55% of them occurred a single time. The top ten clones comprise more than 4% of the sample. Material for sequencing was blood. The receptors here all came from a woman aged 18-35 years in good health.

The V call is TRBV11-2, the J call TRBJ2-2, with TRBD1 matching 8 bases. The CDR3 consists of 17 residues. Per germline, CDR1 SGHAT and CDR2 FQNNGV. V lost 5 bases, J lost 1 base, and 9 bases stayed unmatched. The CDR3 sequence is CASSTKDRGKNTGELFF. Written as DNA, the CDR3 is TGTGCCAGCAGCACGAAAGACAGGGGCAAGAACACCGGGGAGCTGTTTTTT.

The V gene is TRBV7-2, the J gene TRBJ1-5; possible D gene TRBD1, 6 bases. Germline CDR1 reads SGHTA; CDR2 reads FQGNSA. This CDR3 region has 18 residues. V was shortened by 2 bases and J by 2 bases, with 19 bases between the two germline ends. The CDR3 coding sequence is TGTGCCAGCAGCTTACTGGGCCAGGGGAGATTTGGCAATCAGCCCCAGCATTTT. Its protein product is CASSLLGQGRFGNQPQHF.

This chain joins TRBV7-8 and TRBJ2-7, with a weak D call TRBD2 (5 bases). CDR1 and CDR2 (germline): SGHVS, FQNEAQ. With 3 bases removed from V and 1 base from J, the gap between germline ends came to 16 bases. This CDR3 has 16 amino acids. The CDR3 bases are TGTGCCAGCAGCTTGACTCGAGGGTTGTCATCCTACGAGCAGTACTTC. It specifies CASSLTRGLSSYEQYF.

This clonotype came up a few times. J is TRBJ1-2 and V is TRBV20-1; D is uncertain. This CDR3 is built from 11 residues. In germline, CDR1 is DFQATT, CDR2 SNEGSKA (reference sequence). Trimming removed 1 base from V and 5 bases from J, with 5 bases in between. This CDR3 is CSARVWYGYTF. As DNA, the CDR3 is TGCAGTGCTAGAGTTTGGTATGGCTACACCTTC.

This rearrangement joins TRBV12-3 or TRBV12-4 to TRBJ2-3; tentative D call: TRBD2 (6 bases). There are 13 residues in the CDR3. V was shortened by 4 bases and J by 13 bases, with 18 bases between the two germline ends. CDR3 nucleotides: TGTGCCAGCAGTTCGCGGGGTCGAGATATGGAGTATTTT. This gives the protein CASSSRGRDMEYF.

This clonotype was seen a few times. The rearrangement links TRBV20-1 to TRBJ1-5; D ambiguous. Germline CDR1 DFQATT, CDR2 SNEGSKA (reference sequence). V lost 3 bases to trimming and J lost 0 bases, with 9 bases between them. The CDR3 consists of 14 residues. The CDR3 sequence: CSARRAYSNQPQHF. The DNA for the CDR3 is TGCAGTGCTAGGCGGGCTTATAGCAATCAGCCCCAGCATTTT.

V is TRBV12-3 or TRBV12-4 and J is TRBJ2-1; 14 bases align to TRBD2. This CDR3 contains 18 residues. J lost 0 bases, V lost 5 bases, and 6 bases had no gene match. CDR3 region: CASSPGTSGGSSYNEQFF. As DNA, the CDR3 is TGTGCCAGCAGTCCTGGGACTAGCGGGGGCAGCTCCTACAATGAGCAGTTCTTC.

The chain employs TRBV6-5 and TRBJ1-2; 7 bases match TRBD1. Germline assignment: CDR1 MNHEY and CDR2 SVGAGI. The CDR3 runs 14 residues. Unmatched junction bases numbered 10, after V lost 4 bases and J lost 8 bases. The CDR3 DNA reads TGTGCCAGCAGTTCCCGGACAGGACCGACAGGCTACACCTTC. Translated, it gives CASSSRTGPTGYTF.

The CDR3 loop reads CSARDEGGQQFF. The CDR3 region has the DNA TGCAGTGCTAGAGATGAAGGAGGTCAGCAGTTCTTC. This rearrangement joins TRBV20-1 to TRBJ2-1; possible D gene TRBD2, 5 bases. The CDR3 is 12 residues long. The germline V gene has CDR1 DFQATT and CDR2 SNEGSKA (reference sequence). Trimming shortened V by 0 bases and J by 11 bases, and 11 bases separated the two germline ends.

The CDR3 reads CASSYAGTGGGLNMAYEQYF. The DNA of the CDR3 is TGTGCCAGCAGTTATGCCGGGACTGGCGGGGGACTCAATATGGCCTACGAGCAGTACTTC. The V call is TRBV13, the J call TRBJ2-1, with 7 positions matching TRBD2. The last part of the DNA fits TRBJ2-7 better; the J call may be wrong. The CDR3 spans 20 residues. Germline CDR1 is PRHDT and CDR2 is FYEKMQ (reference sequence).

This clonotype was counted a few times. The V gene is TRBV21-1, the J gene TRBJ2-5; no check of the table's D call, TRBD1, against the DNA was made. TRBV21-1 is a pseudogene segment. The CDR3 extends over 16 amino acids. CDR3 sequence (DNA): TGTGCCAGCAGCAAATGGGAAGACAGGGGGAAAGAGACCCAGTACTTC. Translation: CASSKWEDRGKETQYF.

The chain is built from TRBV20-1 and TRBJ1-5; possible D gene TRBD1, 6 bases. Germline V gene data show CDR1 as DFQATT and CDR2 as SNEGSKA (reference sequence). The V end was cut by 5 bases, the J end by 5 bases, with 13 bases between. The CDR3 consists of 13 residues. The CDR3, as DNA: TGCAGTGCTTGGGGAGGGGGGGATCAGCCCCAGCATTTT. Translation: CSAWGGGDQPQHF.

The table lists this clonotype with a few counts. The V gene is TRBV4-2, the J gene TRBJ1-2; 7 bases fit TRBD1. The V gene's germline CDR1 is LGHNA and CDR2 YNFKEQ. Germline trimming cut 5 bases from V and 7 bases from J; bases unmatched to any gene: 7. There are 13 residues in the CDR3. The CDR3 DNA is TGTGCCAGCAGCGACGAGACAGGGACTGGCTACACCTTC. Translation gives CASSDETGTGYTF.

This clonotype was recorded a few times. CDR3 sequence: CSADRVSTEAFF. DNA of the CDR3: TGCAGTGCTGACAGGGTCTCCACTGAAGCTTTCTTT. The chain carries TRBV20-1 and TRBJ1-1; 7 bases match TRBD1. Germline values: CDR1 DFQATT, CDR2 SNEGSKA (reference sequence). This CDR3 spans 12 amino acids. Trimming took 5 bases from V and 4 from J; bases not matched to a gene: 4.

The chain recombines TRBV12-5 with TRBJ1-1; D remains unclear. Germline V CDR1 and CDR2: LGHNT, FRNRAP. Trimming pared 4 bases from V and 6 bases from J, leaving 9 bases between. CDR3 length equals 12 residues. CDR3 protein: CASGWAVAEAFF. CDR3 nucleotide sequence: TGTGCTAGTGGTTGGGCAGTCGCTGAAGCTTTCTTT.

In its sample, this clonotype was seen many times. This chain links TRBV20-1 with TRBJ1-6; weak D call: TRBD1 (6 bases). Germline assignment: CDR1 DFQATT and CDR2 SNEGSKA (reference sequence). This CDR3 is 14 amino acids long. The V and J ends lost 6 bases and 6 bases respectively, with 15 bases between them. CDR3 bases: TGCAGTGCATTGGAAGGAGGGGGTAATTCACCCCTCCACTTT. It yields the protein CSALEGGGNSPLHF.

Only one count was recorded for this clonotype. The gene calls are TRBV7-9 and TRBJ1-4; 8 positions agree with TRBD1. The germline gives CDR1 SEHNR, CDR2 FQNEAQ (reference sequence). The CDR3 runs 16 residues. V was pared by 5 bases and J by 3 bases, with 8 bases of the junction left unmatched. The CDR3 DNA sequence: TGTGCCAGCAGCCGTAGCCAGACAGGGGCTAATGAAAAACTGTTTTTT. Translation gives CASSRSQTGANEKLFF.

This clonotype has a single count. The junction shows a germline mismatch at one end, possibly a read error. V is TRBV12-3 or TRBV12-4 and J is TRBJ1-5, with a weak D call TRBD1 (5 bases). CDR3 length: 13 amino acids. Written as DNA, the CDR3 is TGTGCCTGCAGCCTGTATTGGGGGCAGCCCCAGCATTTT. This encodes CACSLYWGQPQHF.